This T cell receptor beta chain is drawn from a study of T-cell reconstitution after alpha-beta-depleted transplantation in children. A TCRbeta library incorporating unique molecular identifiers was prepared. MiXCR, run by TCRdb on the PCR reads, gives a single entry per CDR3 protein. There are roughly 200,000 distinct CDR3 sequences in the sample; approximately 15% occur only once, and less than 15% lies in the top ten. Germline loops: CDR1 ENHRY, CDR2 SYGVKD. V was clipped by 6 bases and J by 7 bases, with 9 bases between them. The length of the CDR3 is 11 residues. In this sample, this clonotype turned up many times.

The clonotype originates from a human donor who donated a stem cell graft to a child with acute lymphoblastic leukemia. Sequences were derived from PBMCs from the stem cell graft donor, sampled from the stem cell graft. The chain recombines TRBV10-3 with TRBJ2-5; D is undetermined. In nucleotides, the CDR3 is TGTGCCATCAGATCAGAATGGACCCAGTACTTC. Encoded protein: CAIRSEWTQYF.